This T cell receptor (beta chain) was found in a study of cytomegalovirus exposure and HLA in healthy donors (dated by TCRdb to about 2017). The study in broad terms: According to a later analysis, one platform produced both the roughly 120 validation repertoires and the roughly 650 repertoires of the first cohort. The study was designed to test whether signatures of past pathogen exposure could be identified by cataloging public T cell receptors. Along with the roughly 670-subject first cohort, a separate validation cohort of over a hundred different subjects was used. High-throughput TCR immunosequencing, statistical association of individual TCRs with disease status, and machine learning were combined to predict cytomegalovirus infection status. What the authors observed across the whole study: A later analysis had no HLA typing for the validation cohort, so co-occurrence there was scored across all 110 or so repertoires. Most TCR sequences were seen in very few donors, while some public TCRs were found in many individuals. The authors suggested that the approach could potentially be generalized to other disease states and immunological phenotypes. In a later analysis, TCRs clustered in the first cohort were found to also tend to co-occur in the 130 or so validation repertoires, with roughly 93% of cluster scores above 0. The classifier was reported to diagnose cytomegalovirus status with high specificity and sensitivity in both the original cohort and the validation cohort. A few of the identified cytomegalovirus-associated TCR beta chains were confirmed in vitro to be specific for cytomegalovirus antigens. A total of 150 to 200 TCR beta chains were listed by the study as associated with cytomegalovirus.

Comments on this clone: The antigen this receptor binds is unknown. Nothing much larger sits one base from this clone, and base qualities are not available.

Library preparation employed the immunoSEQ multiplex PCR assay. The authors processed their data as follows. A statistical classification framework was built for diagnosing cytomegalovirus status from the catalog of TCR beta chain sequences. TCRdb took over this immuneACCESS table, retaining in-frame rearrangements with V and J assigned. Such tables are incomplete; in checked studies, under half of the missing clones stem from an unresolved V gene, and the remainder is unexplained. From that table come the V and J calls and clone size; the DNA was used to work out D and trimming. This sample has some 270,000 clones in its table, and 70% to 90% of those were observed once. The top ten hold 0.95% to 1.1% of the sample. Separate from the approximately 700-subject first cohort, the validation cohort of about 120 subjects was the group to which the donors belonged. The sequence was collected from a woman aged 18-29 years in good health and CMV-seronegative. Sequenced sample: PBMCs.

This receptor carries the CDR3 CASNQANTGELFF. The bases are TGTGCCAGCAACCAGGCGAACACCGGGGAGCTGTTTTTT. Recombination linked TRBV6-5 to TRBJ2-2; too little of a D gene remains to name it. The germline V gene specifies MNHEY as CDR1 and SVGAGI as CDR2. The CDR3 runs 13 residues from the cysteine to the phenylalanine. Only the CDR3 portion is preserved as DNA: 39 bases, with reading frame beginning at the first base. V gives up 7 bases and J gives up 0 bases, and the segment between their germline ends measures 6 bases.